Shown below are 28 T cell receptor beta chains from a single sample sequenced in a study of control samples from healthy donors and cancer patients. The assay was immunoSEQ multiplex PCR, and TCRdb's table has in-frame clones only and misses some. The sample comprises 150,000 to 200,000 clones, 85% to 90% of which are singletons, and around 13% rests with the top ten. The specimen was blood. Source of these receptors: a man aged 25 to 45 in good health.

The genes are TRBV27 and TRBJ1-2; 7 positions agree with TRBD1. The J segment lost 4 bases and the V segment lost 8 bases, leaving 10 bases of the junction unmatched. Germline lookup yields CDR1 MNHEY and CDR2 SMNVEV (reference sequence). The CDR3 totals 14 residues. CDR3 coding DNA: TGTGCCAGCGGACGGGACAGACGTTTCTATGGCTACACCTTC. Translated: CASGRDRRFYGYTF.

The rearrangement uses TRBV7-9 and TRBJ1-1; 8 bases align to TRBD1. Germline trimming cut 4 bases from V and 6 bases from J; bases unmatched to any gene: 4. The CDR3 loop spans 13 amino acids. The germline V gene encodes CDR1 SEHNR and CDR2 FQNEAQ (reference sequence). The CDR3 DNA follows: TGTGCCAGCAGCTCGACAGGGGTATCTGAAGCTTTCTTT. Its protein product is CASSSTGVSEAFF. Full variable domain (missing parts from reference TRBV7-9 and TRBJ1-1): DTGVSQNPRHKITKRGQNVTFRCDPISEHNRLYWYRQTLGQGPEFLTYFQNEAQLEKSRLLSDRFSAERPKGSFSTLEIQRTEQGDSAMYLCASSSTGVSEAFFGQGTRLTVV.

The genes are TRBV5-1 and TRBJ1-2; 8 bases map to TRBD1. This CDR3 has 18 residues. With 4 bases clipped from V and 7 bases from J, the junction kept 21 bases outside the gene matches. The V gene's germline CDR1 is SGHRS and CDR2 YFSETQ. In DNA form, the CDR3 reads TGCGCCAGCAGCCAGAAAGCCGGGGAACCAGGGGGCTCTAGTGGCTACACCTTC. This gives the protein CASSQKAGEPGGSSGYTF. The complete variable domain, with remaining parts taken from reference TRBV5-1 and TRBJ1-2, reads KAGVTQTPRYLIKTRGQQVTLSCSPISGHRSVSWYQQTPGQGLQFLFEYFSETQRNKGNFPGRFSGRQFSNSRSEMNVSTLELGDSALYLCASSQKAGEPGGSSGYTFGSGTRLTVV.

The J gene is TRBJ2-5, the V gene TRBV5-1, with 9 positions matching TRBD1. Germline V CDR1 and CDR2: SGHRS, YFSETQ. The CDR3 loop spans 13 amino acids. V was pared by 6 bases and J by 0 bases, with 0 bases of the junction left unmatched. In DNA form, the CDR3 reads TGCGCCAGCAACAGGGGGCACCAAGAGACCCAGTACTTC. Its protein is CASNRGHQETQYF.

The table lists this clone with a count of one. The CDR3 spells CATSDSRTGGGSNQPQHF. The CDR3 bases are TGTGCCACCAGTGATTCAAGGACAGGGGGGGGGAGCAATCAGCCCCAGCATTTT. The chain carries TRBV24-1 and TRBJ1-5; TRBD1 matches at 10 bases. The CDR3 loop spans 18 amino acids. The J segment lost 1 base and the V segment lost 2 bases, leaving 7 bases of the junction unmatched. Germline CDR1 reads KGHDR; CDR2 reads SFDVKD.

The chain couples TRBV5-1 to TRBJ2-5; TRBD2 matches at 7 bases. The germline CDR1 and CDR2 sequences are SGHRS and YFSETQ. With V trimmed by 4 bases and J by 3 bases, 6 bases remained unmatched. The CDR3 spans 14 residues. CDR3 nucleotide sequence: TGCGCCAGCAGCCTCGGGACTACTAAAGAGACCCAGTACTTC. This codes for CASSLGTTKETQYF.

A few counts support this clone. V gene TRBV19 combines with J gene TRBJ2-2; D not certain. The CDR3 is 16 residues long. The germline CDR1 and CDR2 sequences are LNHDA and SQIVND (reference sequence). The ends were cut back, 5 bases at V and 0 bases at J, with 13 bases in the middle. In nucleotides, the CDR3 is TGTGCCAGTAGTTTCAGTGAGATAGCGAACACCGGGGAGCTGTTTTTT. This gives the protein CASSFSEIANTGELFF.

The chain couples TRBV28 to TRBJ1-5, with D unresolved. Per the germline V gene, CDR1 is MDHEN and CDR2 is SYDVKM. V was shortened by 6 bases and J by 7 bases, with 7 bases between the two germline ends. The CDR3 runs to 11 residues. CDR3 coding DNA: TGTGCCAGCAGCCGGGGACAGCCCCAGCATTTT. Residues: CASSRGQPQHF.

V and J are TRBV28 and TRBJ2-7; possibly TRBD1 for D (6 bases). This CDR3 spans 14 amino acids. V was trimmed by 7 bases and J by 2 bases, leaving 15 bases between them. The germline gives CDR1 MDHEN, CDR2 SYDVKM. The CDR3 DNA sequence: TGTGCCAGCACCCAGACAGGACGTGCCTACGAGCAGTACTTC. Translated: CASTQTGRAYEQYF.

The chain employs TRBV5-6 and TRBJ1-1; D is possibly TRBD1 (5 bases). The germline V gene encodes CDR1 SGHDT and CDR2 YYEEEE. The CDR3 is 18 amino acids. V lost 8 bases and J lost 0, with 26 bases in between. CDR3 DNA: TGTGCCAGTGGGCGAGGAGGGGCGGGCAATCGGGTGAACACTGAAGCTTTCTTT. Translated: CASGRGGAGNRVNTEAFF.

The CDR3 sequence is CAWSVQGGNQPQHF. DNA for the CDR3: TGTGCCTGGAGTGTACAGGGAGGTAATCAGCCCCAGCATTTT. The genes are TRBV30 and TRBJ1-5; tentatively, D is TRBD1 (6 bases). Germline CDR1 and CDR2: GTSNPN and SVGIG (reference sequence). Trimming stripped 0 bases from V and 4 bases from J, with 10 bases between. This CDR3 has 14 residues. The variable domain in full, completed from reference TRBV30 and TRBJ1-5, reads SQTIHQWPATLVQPVGSPLSLECTVEGTSNPNLYWYRQAAGRGLQLLFYSVGIGQISSEVPQNLSASRPQDRQFILSSKKLLLSDSGFYLCAWSVQGGNQPQHFGDGTRLSIL.

This clone was observed once. This chain connects TRBV2 to TRBJ1-4; the D is unclear. The V gene lost 2 bases and the J gene lost 10 bases, with 20 bases spanning the gap. CDR1 and CDR2 from the germline V gene are SNHLY and FYNNEI. CDR3 length equals 16 residues. Written as DNA, the CDR3 is TGTGCCAGCAGTGAATCCCTGGCAGGCCCGTTAGGAAAACTGTTTTTT. Residues: CASSESLAGPLGKLFF. Supplemented by reference TRBV2 and TRBJ1-4, the full variable domain reads EPEVTQTPSHQVTQMGQEVILRCVPISNHLYFYWYRQILGQKVEFLVSFYNNEISEKSEIFDDQFSVERPDGSNFTLKIRSTKLEDSAMYFCASSESLAGPLGKLFFGSGTQLSVL.

This rearrangement joins TRBV28 to TRBJ1-1; D may be TRBD1 (6 bases). In germline, CDR1 is MDHEN, CDR2 SYDVKM. CDR3 length: 12 amino acids. V was pared by 3 bases and J by 11 bases, with 13 bases between. The CDR3, as DNA: TGTGCCAGCAGTTTTCCGGGGGCCGTGGCTTTCTTT. Residues: CASSFPGAVAFF.

The chain carries TRBV6-5 and TRBJ1-3; D unresolved. The V gene's germline CDR1 is MNHEY and CDR2 SVGAGI. V dropped 7 bases and J dropped 0 bases, with 7 bases sitting between them. This CDR3 region has 13 residues. Here the CDR3 DNA reads TGTGCCAGCATCAACAACTCTGGAAACACCATATATTTT. Translation gives CASINNSGNTIYF.

The gene calls are TRBV18 and TRBJ1-1; D unclear. Trimming pared 6 bases from V and 7 bases from J, leaving 12 bases between. The CDR3 length is 12 residues. Germline CDR1 is KGHSH and CDR2 is LQKENI. For the CDR3, the DNA is TGTGCCAGCTCGTCGGCAGGCCTTGAAGCTTTCTTT. This encodes CASSSAGLEAFF. The complete variable domain, with remaining parts taken from reference TRBV18 and TRBJ1-1, reads NAGVMQNPRHLVRRRGQEARLRCSPMKGHSHVYWYRQLPEEGLKFMVYLQKENIIDESGMPKERFSAEFPKEGPSILRIQQVVRGDSAAYFCASSSAGLEAFFGQGTRLTVV.

This rearrangement joins TRBV29-1 to TRBJ2-1, with 7 bases identical to TRBD2. V lost 4 bases, J lost 14 bases, and 11 bases stayed unmatched. Per the germline V gene, CDR1 is SQVTM and CDR2 is ANQGSEA. The CDR3 loop spans 12 amino acids. The chain's CDR3 is CSVVIESGTEFF. As DNA, the CDR3 is TGCAGCGTTGTAATTGAAAGCGGGACGGAGTTCTTC.

The chain links TRBV14 to TRBJ1-6, with TRBD1 identical over 8 bases. Trimming removed 5 bases from V and 8 bases from J; junction bases left unmatched: 14. CDR1 and CDR2 (germline): SGHDN, FVKESK. The CDR3 runs to 17 residues. DNA of the CDR3: TGTGCCAGCAGCAAACGGACAGGGCGCGATATGGATTCACCCCTCCACTTT. Translating it yields CASSKRTGRDMDSPLHF.

This clone was seen only a few times. The chain links TRBV19 to TRBJ2-1; 11 nucleotides line up with TRBD2. The length of the CDR3 is 17 residues. V shed 1 base, J shed 7 bases, and the junction held 9 bases outside the gene matches. Per germline, CDR1 LNHDA and CDR2 SQIVND (reference sequence). The CDR3 nucleotides are TGTGCCAGTAGTATAGGGATAGCGGGAGGGTTATGGAATGAGCAGTTCTTC. Amino acids: CASSIGIAGGLWNEQFF. Using reference TRBV19 and TRBJ2-1 for the parts outside the CDR3, the full variable domain is DGGITQSPKYLFRKEGQNVTLSCEQNLNHDAMYWYRQDPGQGLRLIYYSQIVNDFQKGDIAEGYSVSREKKESFPLTVTSAQKNPTAFYLCASSIGIAGGLWNEQFFGPGTRLTVL.

The J gene is TRBJ1-5, the V gene TRBV6-2 or TRBV6-3; D might be TRBD1 (6 bases). Trimming took off 0 bases at V and 4 bases at J, with 13 bases between the two ends. CDR1 and CDR2 from the germline V gene are MNHEY and SVGEGT. The CDR3 length is 16 residues. CDR3 sequence (DNA): TGTGCCAGCAGTTACTCGGGGGGCGGGCCGAATCAGCCCCAGCATTTT. Protein product: CASSYSGGGPNQPQHF.

V usage is TRBV4-2 and J usage is TRBJ2-5; D uncertain. CDR3 size: 15 residues. Germline CDR1 and CDR2: LGHNA and YNFKEQ. Trimming cost V 3 bases and J 5 bases, with 16 bases left between them. The CDR3 sequence: CASSQYDLPRETQYF. The CDR3 region has the DNA TGTGCCAGCAGCCAGTACGACCTCCCGAGGGAGACCCAGTACTTC.

The chain couples TRBV7-8 to TRBJ1-4, with a weak D call TRBD1 (6 bases). V lost 5 bases to trimming and J lost 3 bases, with 7 bases between them. CDR1 SGHVS and CDR2 FQNEAQ come from the germline V gene. The CDR3 is 13 amino acids. CDR3 region: CASSTGPNEKLFF. The CDR3 DNA follows: TGTGCCAGCAGCACAGGGCCTAATGAAAAACTGTTTTTT.

This chain links TRBV7-8 with TRBJ2-1, with 11 bases that match TRBD2. The germline gives CDR1 SGHVS, CDR2 FQNEAQ. The CDR3 is 15 residues long. Germline trimming cut 6 bases from V and 3 bases from J; bases unmatched to any gene: 4. This CDR3 reads CASRPSGGIYNEQFF. The DNA for the CDR3 is TGTGCCAGCAGGCCTAGCGGGGGGATCTACAATGAGCAGTTCTTC.

The chain couples TRBV10-3 to TRBJ2-1, with 7 bases fitting TRBD2. Germline-derived CDR1 and CDR2 are ENHRY and SYGVKD. This CDR3 contains 11 residues. Trimming at V came to 2 bases and at J to 14 bases, leaving 3 bases not matched to a gene. CDR3 sequence reads: CAISEGLVKFF. The CDR3 nucleotides are TGTGCCATCAGTGAGGGACTAGTAAAGTTCTTC.

The genes are TRBV18 and TRBJ2-1; 9 bases are shared with TRBD2. Germline values: CDR1 KGHSH, CDR2 LQKENI. The ends lost 4 bases at V and 6 bases at J; junction bases unmatched: 16. The CDR3 extends over 18 amino acids. The CDR3 loop reads CASSLMWNQREVANEQFF. For the CDR3, the DNA is TGTGCCAGCTCACTGATGTGGAACCAGCGGGAGGTAGCCAATGAGCAGTTCTTC.

The V gene is TRBV7-8, the J gene TRBJ1-5, with D unclear. V lost 4 bases to trimming and J lost 6 bases, with 16 bases between them. The CDR3 loop spans 15 amino acids. The germline V gene encodes CDR1 SGHVS and CDR2 FQNEAQ. The CDR3, as DNA: TGTGCCAGCAGCTCCCCCGGGGTAATAGGTCAGCCCCAGCATTTT. Amino acids: CASSSPGVIGQPQHF.

V and J are TRBV18 and TRBJ1-6, with D possibly matching TRBD1 (5 bases). The V and J ends lost 3 bases and 7 bases respectively, with 25 bases between them. The CDR3 has 19 residues. CDR1 KGHSH and CDR2 LQKENI come from the germline V gene. In DNA, the CDR3 is TGTGCCAGCTCACCTTGGCCGATTCCCTCCGGGACGGCAAATTCACCCCTCCACTTT. Protein product: CASSPWPIPSGTANSPLHF.

The V call is TRBV27, the J call TRBJ2-3, with 10 positions matching TRBD2. The CDR3 spans 14 residues. V gave up 6 bases and J gave up 5 bases; unmatched junction bases: 5. CDR1 and CDR2 from the germline V gene are MNHEY and SMNVEV (reference sequence). CDR3 residues: CASRLAGWVDTQYF. The CDR3 bases are TGTGCCAGCAGACTAGCGGGATGGGTAGATACGCAGTATTTT.

The V gene is TRBV7-2, the J gene TRBJ2-1; 7 bases line up with TRBD1. The trim removed 5 bases at V and 4 bases at J, leaving 5 bases unmatched. Germline assignment: CDR1 SGHTA and CDR2 FQGNSA. The CDR3 is made up of 14 amino acids. The CDR3 nucleotides are TGTGCCAGCAGCCCTCCAGGGGGTTACAATGAGCAGTTCTTC. Amino acids: CASSPPGGYNEQFF.